This T cell receptor (beta chain) stems from a study of beta chain features in type 1 diabetes. Study information: Examination covered almost 110,000,000 sorted cells spanning all samples.

Sequencing targeted expressed TCRB transcripts, as all isolated RNA had been reverse transcribed. Repertoires were generated with immunoSEQ multiplex PCR, while TCRdb's copy carries only in-frame clones and drops some. Among about half a million clones listed, about an eighth were seen once. Trimming shortened V by 5 bases and J by 0 bases, and 26 bases separated the two germline ends. The CDR3 has 19 amino acids. Germline-derived CDR1 and CDR2 are SGHDN and FVKESK. The authors sorted CD4+ naive, central memory, regulatory and stem cell-like memory cells via CD45RO/CCR7/CD25/CD127/CD95/CD27. The V call is TRBV14, the J call TRBJ2-7; TRBD2 is a possible D gene (6 bases). The sequence was obtained from a woman under 30 in good health. The sequenced sample was naive CD4+ T cells from blood. CDR3 in amino acids: CASSSYQTRGRGSSYEQYV. The DNA of the CDR3 is TGTGCCAGCAGCTCCTACCAAACCCGAGGTCGGGGGAGCTCCTACGAGCAGTACGTC.